Listed below are T cell receptor beta chains from one sample, sequenced in a study of human T cells and chemical hapten exposure. TCRdb called the RACE reads again in MiXCR, with one record for every CDR3 protein. The sample shows about 69,000 distinct CDR3 sequences, more than 30% of them seen only once. The material was whole blood, obtained in connection with sensitization to the hapten diphenylcyclopropenone (DPC). These receptors were taken from a man aged 35 to 55 with alopecia areata. Some clones in this sample may be carry-over from other donors' samples. The CDR3 runs from the conserved cysteine through the conserved F or W. The D gene is left open where the match is weak. Size is omitted from some rows. Given values are once, few, many or a class for expanded clones.

j_call d_call clone_size v_call cdr3_aa cdr3_nt
TRBJ2-5 TRBD1 . TRBV28 CASSLSYRDRGRQETQYF TGTGCCAGCAGTTTATCTTACCGGGACAGGGGGCGCCAGGAGACCCAGTACTTC
TRBJ2-7 TRBD1 few TRBV7-2 CASSRRTGYEQYF TGTGCCAGCAGCCGTCGGACAGGCTACGAGCAGTACTTC
TRBJ1-2 TRBD1 few TRBV28 CASSLGTAYGYTF TGTGCCAGCAGTTTGGGGACAGCTTATGGCTACACCTTC
TRBJ2-1 . . TRBV24-1 CATSDLLDYNEQFF TGTGCCACCAGTGATTTGCTGGACTACAATGAGCAGTTCTTC
TRBJ2-1 TRBD2 . TRBV24-1 CATRVAGGNEQFF TGTGCCACCAGGGTAGCGGGAGGCAATGAGCAGTTCTTC
TRBJ2-5 TRBD2 few TRBV20-1 CSAIKPGAGRGETQYF TGCAGTGCCATCAAACCGGGAGCGGGGCGGGGGGAGACCCAGTACTTC
TRBJ2-7 . . TRBV18 CASSPNSGEGYEQYF TGTGCCAGCTCACCAAATAGCGGAGAGGGGTACGAGCAGTACTTC
TRBJ2-3 TRBD2 few TRBV27 CASGTSGRNTDTQYF TGTGCCAGCGGGACTAGCGGGAGAAACACAGATACGCAGTATTTT
TRBJ2-7 TRBD1 few TRBV7-3 CASSLAGQGTSYEQYF TGTGCCAGCAGCTTAGCTGGACAGGGGACCTCCTACGAGCAGTACTTC
TRBJ2-1 TRBD2 . TRBV6-2/TRBV6-3 CASSKGGGRKNEQFF TGTGCCAGCAGTAAGGGCGGCGGGAGAAAGAATGAGCAGTTCTTC
TRBJ2-1 . . TRBV21-1 CASSQRDSLYNEQFF TGTGCCAGCAGCCAACGGGACAGCCTTTACAATGAGCAGTTCTTC
TRBJ1-1 TRBD1 . TRBV27 CASSLYEGTGAGEAFF TGTGCCAGCAGTTTATATGAGGGGACAGGCGCTGGTGAAGCTTTCTTT
TRBJ2-3 . . TRBV5-1 CASSLSPASTDTQYF TGCGCCAGCAGCTTGAGTCCGGCTAGCACAGATACGCAGTATTTT
TRBJ2-3 . few TRBV7-9 CASSFGSADTQYF TGTGCCAGCAGCTTCGGGAGTGCAGATACGCAGTATTTT
TRBJ2-7 TRBD2 . TRBV28 CASDSGSHEQYF TGTGCCAGCGACAGCGGGAGCCACGAGCAGTACTTC
TRBJ1-1 . . TRBV2 CASRTTAWNTEAFF TGTGCCAGCAGGACCACGGCTTGGAACACTGAAGCTTTCTTT
TRBJ2-1 TRBD1 . TRBV4-3 CASSHAGQGYEQFF TGCGCCAGCAGCCACGCGGGACAGGGTTATGAGCAGTTCTTC
TRBJ2-3 TRBD2 . TRBV18 CASSLMGTTDSGRAKTDTQYF TGTGCCAGCTCACTAATGGGAACAACAGATAGCGGGAGGGCCAAGACAGATACGCAGTATTTT
TRBJ2-1 . many TRBV6-2/TRBV6-3 CASSYQGGSYNEQFF TGTGCCAGCAGTTACCAGGGGGGTTCCTACAATGAGCAGTTCTTC
TRBJ2-7 . few TRBV4-1 CASSQSIGSEYEQYF TGCGCCAGCAGCCAATCCATCGGTAGCGAATACGAGCAGTACTTC
TRBJ1-6 . . TRBV7-9 CASSPKPGPNSPLHF TGTGCCAGCAGCCCGAAACCGGGCCCTAATTCACCCCTCCACTTT
TRBJ1-2 . . TRBV25-1 CARHRRNYGYTF TGTGCCAGACACAGGAGAAACTATGGCTACACCTTC
TRBJ1-1 . . TRBV15 CATSRDLGNTEAFF TGTGCCACCAGCAGAGATCTCGGAAACACTGAAGCTTTCTTT
TRBJ1-1 . few TRBV6-6 CASSFVSIANTEAFF TGTGCCAGCAGCTTTGTCTCCATTGCCAACACTGAAGCTTTCTTT
TRBJ2-3 . . TRBV7-2 CASSPGRGSDTQYF TGTGCCAGCAGCCCGGGGCGCGGGTCAGATACGCAGTATTTT
TRBJ1-1 TRBD1 . TRBV6-2/TRBV6-3 CASRVEGATEAFF TGTGCCAGCCGCGTAGAGGGGGCCACTGAAGCTTTCTTT
TRBJ2-1 TRBD2 . TRBV20-1 CSARRLAGNYNEQFF TGCAGTGCCCGTCGACTAGCGGGTAATTACAATGAGCAGTTCTTC
TRBJ2-6 TRBD1 few TRBV5-1 CASSLVNFPGQGRAGANVLTF TGCGCCAGCAGCTTGGTCAACTTCCCGGGACAGGGCCGAGCCGGGGCCAACGTCCTGACTTTC
TRBJ2-2 TRBD2 . TRBV10-2 CASRLAGGQGGELFF TGCGCCAGCAGGCTAGCGGGAGGGCAAGGCGGGGAGCTGTTTTTT
TRBJ1-1 TRBD1 . TRBV7-9 CASSLGTGPNTEAFF TGTGCCAGCAGCTTAGGGACAGGGCCTAACACTGAAGCTTTCTTT
TRBJ2-1 . . TRBV29-1 CSVEDRLGGRIYNEQFF TGCAGCGTTGAAGATCGGTTAGGGGGGAGAATCTACAATGAGCAGTTCTTC
TRBJ2-5 . few TRBV29-1 CSVERSGFQETQYF TGCAGCGTTGAAAGGAGTGGGTTCCAAGAGACCCAGTACTTC
TRBJ2-1 . . TRBV5-1 CASRLRQESGEQFF TGCGCCAGCAGACTCCGACAGGAGTCCGGTGAGCAGTTCTTC
TRBJ2-5 TRBD1 . TRBV12-3/TRBV12-4 CASSSPGTGQETQYF TGTGCCAGCAGTTCACCCGGGACAGGGCAAGAGACCCAGTACTTC
TRBJ2-7 TRBD2 few TRBV20-1 CSARDLGAGEVGEQYF TGCAGTGCTAGAGATTTAGGAGCGGGAGAGGTGGGGGAGCAGTACTTC
TRBJ1-4 . . TRBV12-3/TRBV12-4 CASSLSGRVEEKLFF TGTGCCAGCAGTTTAAGTGGCAGGGTCGAAGAAAAACTGTTTTTT
TRBJ1-5 . . TRBV20-1 CSARDRETQHF TGCAGTGCTAGAGATCGGGAGACCCAGCATTTT
TRBJ1-5 . . TRBV7-9 CASSTGPLSNQPQHF TGTGCCAGCAGCACGGGACCCCTGAGCAATCAGCCTCAGCATTTT
TRBJ2-1 . . TRBV3-1 CASSQGRGSNEQFF TGTGCCAGCAGCCAAGGCAGGGGTAGCAATGAGCAGTTCTTC
TRBJ2-3 TRBD2 few TRBV2 CASRLAGDTQYF TGTGCCAGCAGACTAGCGGGAGATACGCAGTATTTT
TRBJ2-4 TRBD2 few TRBV20-1 CSARADLLAGTAKNIQYF TGCAGTGCTAGAGCCGATTTACTAGCGGGTACAGCCAAAAACATTCAGTACTTC
TRBJ2-3 TRBD2 few TRBV28 CASSSSGRPSTDTQYF TGTGCCAGCAGTTCCAGCGGGAGGCCTAGCACAGATACGCAGTATTTT
TRBJ1-1 . . TRBV5-5 CASSRDFMNTEAFF TGTGCCAGCAGCCGGGACTTTATGAACACTGAAGCTTTCTTT
TRBJ1-5 . . TRBV29-1 CSVGEVGNQPQHF TGCAGCGTTGGGGAGGTGGGCAATCAGCCCCAGCATTTT
TRBJ2-1 . . TRBV28 CASSLIGPGKSEQFF TGTGCCAGCAGTTTAATAGGTCCAGGGAAGAGTGAGCAGTTCTTC
TRBJ1-1 . many TRBV6-5 CASSSAGGTEAFF TGTGCCAGCAGTTCCGCCGGAGGAACTGAAGCTTTCTTT
TRBJ2-3 . . TRBV20-1 CSARGSISSTDTQYF TGCAGTGCTAGAGGGTCTATTTCTAGCACAGATACGCAGTATTTT
TRBJ2-7 TRBD2 . TRBV20-1 CSARDPSGNSYEQYF TGCAGTGCTAGAGACCCTAGCGGGAATTCCTACGAGCAGTACTTC
TRBJ2-3 . once TRBV5-1 CASSLAAGLTDTQYF TGCGCCAGCAGCTTGGCCGCGGGGCTCACAGATACGCAGTATTTT
TRBJ1-1 . . TRBV15 CATSRDHGNTETFF TGTGCCACCAGCAGAGATCATGGGAACACTGAAACTTTCTTT
TRBJ1-2 . few TRBV11-2 CASSLDGGAYGYTF TGTGCCAGCAGCTTAGATGGGGGGGCTTACGGCTACACCTTC
TRBJ2-7 . few TRBV20-1 CSALLRANYEQYF .
TRBJ2-1 TRBD2 few TRBV7-6 CASSSEPGLAGDPQFF TGTGCCAGCAGCTCTGAACCGGGACTAGCGGGAGACCCCCAGTTCTTC
TRBJ2-1 . few TRBV5-1 CASSLDAINNEQFF TGCGCCAGCAGCTTGGACGCAATTAACAATGAGCAGTTCTTC
TRBJ2-6 . few TRBV20-1 CSARISSGANVLTF TGCAGTGCTCGAATCAGCTCTGGGGCCAACGTCCTGACTTTC